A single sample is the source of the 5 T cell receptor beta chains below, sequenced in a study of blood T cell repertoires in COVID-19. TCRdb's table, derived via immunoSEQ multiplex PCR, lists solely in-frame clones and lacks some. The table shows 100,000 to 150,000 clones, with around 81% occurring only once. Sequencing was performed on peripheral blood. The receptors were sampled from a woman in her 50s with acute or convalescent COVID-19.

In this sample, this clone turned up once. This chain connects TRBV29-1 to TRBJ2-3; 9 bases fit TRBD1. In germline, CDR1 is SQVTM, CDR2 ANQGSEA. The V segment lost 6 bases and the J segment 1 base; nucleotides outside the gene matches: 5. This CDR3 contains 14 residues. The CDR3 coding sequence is TGCAGCGTGGCCAGGGACAGGGGCACAGATACGCAGTATTTT. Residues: CSVARDRGTDTQYF.

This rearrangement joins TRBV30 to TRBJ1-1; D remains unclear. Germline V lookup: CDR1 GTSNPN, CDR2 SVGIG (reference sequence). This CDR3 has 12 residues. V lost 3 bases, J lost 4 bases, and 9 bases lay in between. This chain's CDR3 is CAWSLRLTEAFF. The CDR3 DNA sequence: TGTGCCTGGAGCCTCAGACTCACTGAAGCTTTCTTT.

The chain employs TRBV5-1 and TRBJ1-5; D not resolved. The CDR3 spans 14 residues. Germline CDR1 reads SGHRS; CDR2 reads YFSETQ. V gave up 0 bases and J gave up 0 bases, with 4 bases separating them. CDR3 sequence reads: CASSLGHSNQPQHF. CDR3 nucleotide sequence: TGCGCCAGCAGCTTGGGACATAGCAATCAGCCCCAGCATTTT. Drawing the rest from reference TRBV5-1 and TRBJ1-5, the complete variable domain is KAGVTQTPRYLIKTRGQQVTLSCSPISGHRSVSWYQQTPGQGLQFLFEYFSETQRNKGNFPGRFSGRQFSNSRSEMNVSTLELGDSALYLCASSLGHSNQPQHFGDGTRLSIL.

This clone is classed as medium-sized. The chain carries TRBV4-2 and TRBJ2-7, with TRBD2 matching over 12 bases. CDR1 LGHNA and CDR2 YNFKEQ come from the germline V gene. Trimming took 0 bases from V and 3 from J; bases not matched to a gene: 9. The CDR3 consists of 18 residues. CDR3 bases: TGTGCCAGCAGCCAAGATTCCACTGAACTAGCGGGAGGCTACGAGCAGTACTTC. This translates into CASSQDSTELAGGYEQYF.

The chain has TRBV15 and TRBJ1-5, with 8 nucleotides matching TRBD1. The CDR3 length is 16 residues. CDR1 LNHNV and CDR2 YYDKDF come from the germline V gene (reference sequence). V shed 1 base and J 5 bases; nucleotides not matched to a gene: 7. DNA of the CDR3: TGTGCCACCAGCAGAGCTTTTGAACAGGGGGATCAGCCCCAGCATTTT. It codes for CATSRAFEQGDQPQHF.